This T cell receptor beta chain is drawn from a study of immune evolution from preneoplasia to lung adenocarcinoma. Profiling relied on immunoSEQ multiplex PCR, and the TCRdb table lists in-frame clones only, not all of them. The sample has 4,400 or so clones; more than 70% are singletons. In the case of this clone: What it binds is not known.

Overall study results and limits: Compared with EGFR-mutant or double wild-type lesions, KRAS-mutant nodules were more clonal.

Germline V gene data show CDR1 as GTSNPN and CDR2 as SVGIG (reference sequence). The CDR3 spans 15 residues. Trimming removed 0 bases from V and 4 bases from J; junction bases left unmatched: 6. This chain uses TRBV30 with TRBJ2-3; TRBD2 aligns across 8 bases. The origin of this receptor is a person between 65 and 80 years old with lung adenocarcinoma. Sequencing was performed on FFPE lung adenocarcinoma in situ tissue. The CDR3 DNA reads as TGTGCCTGGAGTGTGCGGCGGGAGGTGGCAGATACGCAGTATTTT. Protein sequence: CAWSVRREVADTQYF. Full variable domain (rest looked up from reference TRBV30 and TRBJ2-3): SQTIHQWPATLVQPVGSPLSLECTVEGTSNPNLYWYRQAAGRGLQLLFYSVGIGQISSEVPQNLSASRPQDRQFILSSKKLLLSDSGFYLCAWSVRREVADTQYFGPGTRLTVL.